A single sample is the source of the 13 T cell receptor beta chains below, sequenced in a study of blood T cell repertoires in COVID-19. Clones were sequenced by immunoSEQ multiplex PCR, and TCRdb holds only the in-frame ones, with some missing. Of 250,000 to 300,000 clones listed, roughly 80% are singletons. Sequencing was done on a sample of PBMCs or T cells enriched from blood (not recorded which). The receptors stem from a young man with acute COVID-19.

The rearrangement links TRBV24-1 to TRBJ2-1; 15 bases match TRBD2. Losses at the gene ends were 4 bases for V and 0 bases for J; bases not matched to a gene: 9. The CDR3 sequence is 20 residues long. Per germline, CDR1 KGHDR and CDR2 SFDVKD. CDR3 sequence: CATSDSGLAGGSSSYNEQFF. Here the CDR3 DNA reads TGTGCCACCAGTGACTCGGGACTAGCGGGAGGTTCGAGCTCCTACAATGAGCAGTTCTTC.

J is TRBJ1-3 and V is TRBV28; D not resolved. V was clipped by 3 bases and J by 1 base, with 7 bases between them. This CDR3 is 14 amino acids long. CDR1 is MDHEN, CDR2 SYDVKM, per germline. The DNA for the CDR3 is TGTGCCAGCAGTTTTCCCACTTCTGGAAACACCATATATTTT. As protein: CASSFPTSGNTIYF.

Only a few counts were recorded for this clone. This chain uses TRBV27 with TRBJ1-5; D is unclear. V lost 4 bases, J lost 3 bases, and 10 bases lay in between. The germline V gene has CDR1 MNHEY and CDR2 SMNVEV (reference sequence). This CDR3 comprises 14 residues. The CDR3 coding sequence is TGTGCCAGCAGTTCTCCCCCCTTCAATCAGCCCCAGCATTTT. This gives the protein CASSSPPFNQPQHF.

The CDR3 is CASSRDRVQPQHF. In DNA form, the CDR3 reads TGTGCCAGTAGCCGGGACAGGGTTCAGCCCCAGCATTTT. The chain links TRBV19 to TRBJ1-5; TRBD1 agrees at 9 bases. V gave up 6 bases and J gave up 6 bases; unmatched junction bases: 3. There are 13 residues in the CDR3. Germline V gene data show CDR1 as LNHDA and CDR2 as SQIVND (reference sequence).

The genes are TRBV6-5 and TRBJ1-1; D gene ambiguous. Per germline, CDR1 MNHEY and CDR2 SVGAGI. V lost 6 bases to trimming and J lost 1 base, with 12 bases between them. This CDR3 is 14 amino acids long. CDR3 protein: CASRIGGPNTEAFF. Here the CDR3 DNA reads TGTGCCAGCAGAATCGGTGGGCCGAACACTGAAGCTTTCTTT.

This chain joins TRBV5-4 and TRBJ1-1, with 8 bases aligning to TRBD1. V gave up 3 bases and J gave up 4 bases; unmatched junction bases: 5. Germline V gene sequence: CDR1 SGHNT, CDR2 YYREEE (reference sequence). The CDR3 has 14 residues. CDR3 DNA: TGTGCCAGCAGCTCCCAGGGGGCCGTCACTGAAGCTTTCTTT. As protein: CASSSQGAVTEAFF.

The V gene is TRBV5-6, the J gene TRBJ1-4; 8 nucleotides match TRBD1. Trimming cost V 2 bases and J 8 bases; bases outside gene matches: 5. The CDR3 loop spans 14 amino acids. The germline CDR1 and CDR2 sequences are SGHDT and YYEEEE. The CDR3 DNA sequence: TGTGCCAGCAGCTTCGGACAGGGTCAAGAAAAACTGTTTTTT. Protein sequence: CASSFGQGQEKLFF. The entire variable domain, with the rest obtained from reference TRBV5-6 and TRBJ1-4, is as follows: DAGVTQSPTHLIKTRGQQVTLRCSPKSGHDTVSWYQQALGQGPQFIFQYYEEEERQRGNFPDRFSGHQFPNYSSELNVNALLLGDSALYLCASSFGQGQEKLFFGSGTQLSVL.

The CDR3: CAFKGLLRSGNTIYF. The CDR3 nucleotides are TGTGCCTTCAAGGGGCTACTAAGGTCTGGAAACACCATATATTTT. The chain carries TRBV30 and TRBJ1-3; possible D gene TRBD1, 5 bases. The CDR3 consists of 15 residues. CDR1 and CDR2 (germline): GTSNPN, SVGIG (reference sequence). Deletions cut 7 bases from V and 1 base from J, with 17 bases between.

The rearrangement uses TRBV30 and TRBJ2-2, with D tentatively TRBD1 (5 bases). The CDR3 covers 13 residues. CDR1 and CDR2 from the germline V gene are GTSNPN and SVGIG (reference sequence). Trimming left V 1 base short and J 4 bases short, with 7 bases between. The CDR3: CAWSATVTGELFF. The CDR3 DNA is TGTGCCTGGAGTGCGACAGTCACCGGGGAGCTGTTTTTT.

This clone has more than one count but fewer than ten. The rearrangement uses TRBV9 and TRBJ2-6, with 9 bases fitting TRBD1. The V gene end was trimmed by 2 bases and the J gene end by 4 bases; junction bases not matched to a gene: 10. The length of the CDR3 is 18 residues. Germline CDR1 and CDR2: SGDLS and YYNGEE. CDR3 DNA: TGTGCCAGCAGCGTTACAGGGGGCCCTGGTTTAGGGGCCAACGTCCTGACTTTC. It codes for CASSVTGGPGLGANVLTF.

The chain uses TRBV6-4 and TRBJ2-3, with TRBD1 as a possible D gene (6 bases). In germline, CDR1 is MRHNA, CDR2 SNTAGT. The length of the CDR3 is 15 residues. Trimming removed 3 bases at V and 0 bases at J, with 10 bases between. CDR3 in amino acids: CASSEGQSSTDTQYF. In nucleotides, the CDR3 is TGTGCCAGCAGTGAAGGACAGAGTAGCACAGATACGCAGTATTTT.

V usage is TRBV19 and J usage is TRBJ1-6, with D possibly TRBD1 on 5 matching bases. The CDR3 spans 13 residues. Germline CDR1 reads LNHDA; CDR2 reads SQIVND (reference sequence). Trimming removed 5 bases from V and 10 bases from J, with 12 bases in between. The DNA for the CDR3 is TGTGCCAGTAGTGTGCGGGGGAGCTCACCCCTCCACTTT. Amino acids: CASSVRGSSPLHF. The full variable domain, with the rest looked up from reference TRBV19 and TRBJ1-6, is DGGITQSPKYLFRKEGQNVTLSCEQNLNHDAMYWYRQDPGQGLRLIYYSQIVNDFQKGDIAEGYSVSREKKESFPLTVTSAQKNPTAFYLCASSVRGSSPLHFGNGTRLTVT.

The chain links TRBV5-1 to TRBJ2-6; D is perhaps TRBD2 (5 bases). The V gene lost 2 bases and the J gene lost 4 bases, with 7 bases spanning the gap. The germline gives CDR1 SGHRS, CDR2 YFSETQ. The CDR3 is made up of 14 amino acids. DNA of the CDR3: TGCGCCAGCAGCTTTGGAGGAGGGGCCAACGTCCTGACTTTC. Translation: CASSFGGGANVLTF.